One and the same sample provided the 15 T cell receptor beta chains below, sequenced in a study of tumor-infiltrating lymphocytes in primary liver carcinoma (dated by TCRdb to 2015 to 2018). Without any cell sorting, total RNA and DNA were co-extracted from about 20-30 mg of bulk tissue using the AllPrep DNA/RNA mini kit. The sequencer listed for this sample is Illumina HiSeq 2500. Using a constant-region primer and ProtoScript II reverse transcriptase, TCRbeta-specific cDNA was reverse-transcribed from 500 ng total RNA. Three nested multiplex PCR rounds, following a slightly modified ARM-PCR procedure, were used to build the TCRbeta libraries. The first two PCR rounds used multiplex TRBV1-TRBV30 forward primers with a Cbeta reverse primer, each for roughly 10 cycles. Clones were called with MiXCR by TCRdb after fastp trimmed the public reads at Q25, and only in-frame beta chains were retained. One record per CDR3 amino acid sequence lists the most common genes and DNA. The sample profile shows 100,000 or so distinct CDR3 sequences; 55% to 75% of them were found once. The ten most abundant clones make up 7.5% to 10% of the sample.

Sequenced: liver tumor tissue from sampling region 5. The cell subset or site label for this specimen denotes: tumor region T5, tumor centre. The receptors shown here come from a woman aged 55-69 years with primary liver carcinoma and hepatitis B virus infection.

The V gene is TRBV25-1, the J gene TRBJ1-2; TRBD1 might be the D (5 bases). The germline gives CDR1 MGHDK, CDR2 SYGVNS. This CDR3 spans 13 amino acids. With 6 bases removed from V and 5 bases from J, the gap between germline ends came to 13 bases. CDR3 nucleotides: TGTGCCAGCAGAGGAGTGGGGGTATATGGCTACACCTTC. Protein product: CASRGVGVYGYTF.

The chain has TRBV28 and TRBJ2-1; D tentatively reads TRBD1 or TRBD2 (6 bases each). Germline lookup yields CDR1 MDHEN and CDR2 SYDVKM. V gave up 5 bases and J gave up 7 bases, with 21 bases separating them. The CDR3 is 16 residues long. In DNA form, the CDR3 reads TGTGCCAGCAGTCCGCCGACCCCGGGGGCGCTAAATGAGCAGTTCTTC. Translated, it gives CASSPPTPGALNEQFF.

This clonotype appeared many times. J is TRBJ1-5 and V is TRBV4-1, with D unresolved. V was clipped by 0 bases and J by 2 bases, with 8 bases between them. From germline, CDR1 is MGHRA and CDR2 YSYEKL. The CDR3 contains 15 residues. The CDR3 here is CASSQDYRRNQPQHF. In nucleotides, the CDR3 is TGCGCCAGCAGCCAAGATTACAGACGCAATCAGCCCCAGCATTTT.

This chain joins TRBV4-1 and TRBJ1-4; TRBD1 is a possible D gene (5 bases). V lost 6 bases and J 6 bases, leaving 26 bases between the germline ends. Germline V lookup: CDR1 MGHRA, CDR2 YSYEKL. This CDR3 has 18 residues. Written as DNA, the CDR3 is TGCGCCAGCAGTCAGGGAATGAGGCCAGCGGACTCGGATGAAAAACTGTTTTTT. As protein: CASSQGMRPADSDEKLFF.

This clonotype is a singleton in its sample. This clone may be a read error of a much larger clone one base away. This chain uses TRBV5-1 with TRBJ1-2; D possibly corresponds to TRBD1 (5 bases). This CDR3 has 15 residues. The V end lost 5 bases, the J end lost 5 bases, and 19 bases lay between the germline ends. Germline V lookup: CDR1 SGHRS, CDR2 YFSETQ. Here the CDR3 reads CASRLTQPGAYGYTF. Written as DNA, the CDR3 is TGCGCCAGCAGATTGACCCAACCTGGGGCATATGGCTACACCTTC.

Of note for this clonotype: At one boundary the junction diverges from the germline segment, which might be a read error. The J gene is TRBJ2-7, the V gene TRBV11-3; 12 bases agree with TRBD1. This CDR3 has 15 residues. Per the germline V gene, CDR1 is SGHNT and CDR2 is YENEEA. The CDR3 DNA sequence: TGTGCTAGCACCTTAGGGACAGGGGGCTCCCTCGAGCGGTACTTC. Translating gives CASTLGTGGSLERYF.

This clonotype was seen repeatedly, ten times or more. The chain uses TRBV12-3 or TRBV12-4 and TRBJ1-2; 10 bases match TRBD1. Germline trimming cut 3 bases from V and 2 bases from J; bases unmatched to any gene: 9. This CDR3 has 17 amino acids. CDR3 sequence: CASSFGQGVQINYGYTF. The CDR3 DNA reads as TGTGCCAGCAGTTTTGGACAGGGGGTACAGATCAACTATGGCTACACCTTC.

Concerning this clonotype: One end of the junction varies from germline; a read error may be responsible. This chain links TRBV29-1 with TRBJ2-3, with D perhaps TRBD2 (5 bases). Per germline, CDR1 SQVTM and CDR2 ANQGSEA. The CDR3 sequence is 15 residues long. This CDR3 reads CSVEAKVRGKDTQYF. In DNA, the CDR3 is TGCAGCGTTGAAGCTAAGGTCCGGGGTAAAGATACGCAATATTTT.

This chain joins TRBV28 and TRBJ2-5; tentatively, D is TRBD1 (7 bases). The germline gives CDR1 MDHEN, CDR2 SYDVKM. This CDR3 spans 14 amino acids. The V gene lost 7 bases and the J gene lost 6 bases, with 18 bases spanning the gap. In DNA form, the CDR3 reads TGTGCCAGCACCCAGGCAGGGGGGTTGCAGACCCAGTACTTC. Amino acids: CASTQAGGLQTQYF.

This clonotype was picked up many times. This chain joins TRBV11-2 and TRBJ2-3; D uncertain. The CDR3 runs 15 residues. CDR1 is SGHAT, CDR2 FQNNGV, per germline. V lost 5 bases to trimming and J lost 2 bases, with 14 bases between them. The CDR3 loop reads CASSTRPSPTDTQYF. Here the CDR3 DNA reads TGTGCCAGCAGCACTCGTCCTTCCCCCACAGATACGCAGTATTTT.

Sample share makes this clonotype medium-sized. CDR3 sequence reads: CASSPPRGLNTEAFF. The CDR3 DNA sequence: TGTGCCAGCAGCCCCCCACGGGGCTTGAACACTGAAGCTTTCTTT. The chain carries TRBV11-3 and TRBJ1-1; D is possibly TRBD1 (5 bases). This CDR3 is 15 amino acids long. Germline V gene lookup returns CDR1 SGHNT and CDR2 YENEEA. V lost 5 bases and J 0 bases, leaving 13 bases between the germline ends.

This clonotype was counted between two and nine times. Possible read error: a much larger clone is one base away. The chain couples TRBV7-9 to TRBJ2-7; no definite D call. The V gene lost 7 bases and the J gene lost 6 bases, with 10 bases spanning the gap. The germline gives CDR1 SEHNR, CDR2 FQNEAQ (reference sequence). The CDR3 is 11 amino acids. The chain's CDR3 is CASNPNSEQYF. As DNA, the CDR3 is TGTGCCAGCAACCCTAACAGCGAGCAGTACTTC.

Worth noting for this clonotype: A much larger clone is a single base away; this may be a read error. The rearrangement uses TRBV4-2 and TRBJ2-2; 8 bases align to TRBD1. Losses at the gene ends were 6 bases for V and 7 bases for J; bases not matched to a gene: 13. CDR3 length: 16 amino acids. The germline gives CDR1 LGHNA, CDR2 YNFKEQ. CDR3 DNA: TGTGCCAGCAGTCAGCAGGGGGCGCGAGACATCGGGGAGCTGTTTTTT. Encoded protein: CASSQQGARDIGELFF.

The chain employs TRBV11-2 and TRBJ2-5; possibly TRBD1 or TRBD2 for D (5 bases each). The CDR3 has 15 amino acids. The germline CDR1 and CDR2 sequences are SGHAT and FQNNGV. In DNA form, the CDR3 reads TGTGACAGGAGCTTACGAGGGGCCCTCCAAGAGACCCAGTACTTC. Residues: CDRSLRGALQETQYF.

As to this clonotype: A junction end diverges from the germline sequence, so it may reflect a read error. The CDR3 DNA reads TGCGCCACCAGTTCAGTGTTTATCGACGGGGTAGAGACCCAGTACTTC. Translated: CATSSVFIDGVETQYF. This chain connects TRBV28 to TRBJ2-5, with D perhaps matching TRBD2 (5 bases). Germline lookup yields CDR1 MDHEN and CDR2 SYDVKM. The CDR3 contains 16 residues.